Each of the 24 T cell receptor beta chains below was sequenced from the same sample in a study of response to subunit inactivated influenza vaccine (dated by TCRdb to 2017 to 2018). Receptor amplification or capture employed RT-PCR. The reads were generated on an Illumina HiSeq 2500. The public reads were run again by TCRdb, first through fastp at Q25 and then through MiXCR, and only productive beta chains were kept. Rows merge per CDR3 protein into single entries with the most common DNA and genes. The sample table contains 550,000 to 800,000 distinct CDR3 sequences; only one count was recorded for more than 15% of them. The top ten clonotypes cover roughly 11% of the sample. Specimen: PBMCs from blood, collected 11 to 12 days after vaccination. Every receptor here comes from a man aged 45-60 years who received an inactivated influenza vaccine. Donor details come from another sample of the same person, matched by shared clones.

This chain's CDR3 is CASSLNPTRAQHF. In DNA, the CDR3 is TGTGCCAGCAGCCTCAACCCGACGCGGGCCCAGCATTTT. The V call is TRBV12-3 or TRBV12-4, the J call TRBJ1-5; D is uncertain. The length of the CDR3 is 13 residues. The V end was cut by 6 bases, the J end by 11 bases, with 17 bases between.

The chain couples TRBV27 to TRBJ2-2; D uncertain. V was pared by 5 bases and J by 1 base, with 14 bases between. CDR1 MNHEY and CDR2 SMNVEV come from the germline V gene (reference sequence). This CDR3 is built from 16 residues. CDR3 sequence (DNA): TGTGCCAGCAGTCGCCATTTAACGCAGAACACCGGGGAGCTGTTTTTT. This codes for CASSRHLTQNTGELFF.

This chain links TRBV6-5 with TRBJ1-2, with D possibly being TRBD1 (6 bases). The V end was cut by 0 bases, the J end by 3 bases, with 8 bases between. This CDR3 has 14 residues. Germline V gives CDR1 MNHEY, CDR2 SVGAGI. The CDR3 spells CASSYSRTDYGYTF. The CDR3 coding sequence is TGTGCCAGCAGTTACTCTCGGACAGACTATGGCTACACCTTC.

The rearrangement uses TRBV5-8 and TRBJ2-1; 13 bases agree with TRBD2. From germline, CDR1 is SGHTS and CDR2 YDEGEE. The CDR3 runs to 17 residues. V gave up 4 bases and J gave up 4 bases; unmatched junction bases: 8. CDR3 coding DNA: TGTGCCAGCAGCCTAGCGAAGACTAGCGGGGGGTACAATGAGCAGTTCTTC. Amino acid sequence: CASSLAKTSGGYNEQFF.

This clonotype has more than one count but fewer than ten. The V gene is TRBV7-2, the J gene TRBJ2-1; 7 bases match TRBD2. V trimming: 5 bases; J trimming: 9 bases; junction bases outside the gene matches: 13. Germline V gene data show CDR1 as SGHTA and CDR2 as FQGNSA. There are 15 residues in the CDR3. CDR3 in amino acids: CASSPIAGVNVEQFF. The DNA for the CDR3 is TGTGCCAGCAGCCCAATTGCGGGGGTTAATGTTGAGCAGTTCTTC.

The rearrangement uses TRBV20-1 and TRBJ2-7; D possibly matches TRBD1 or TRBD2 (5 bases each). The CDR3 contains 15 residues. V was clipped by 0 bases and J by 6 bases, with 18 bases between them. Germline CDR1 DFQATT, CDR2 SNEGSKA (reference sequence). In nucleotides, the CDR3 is TGCAGTGCTAGAGATCAGGGCGTGGGGACGGGCGAGCAGTACTTC. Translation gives CSARDQGVGTGEQYF.

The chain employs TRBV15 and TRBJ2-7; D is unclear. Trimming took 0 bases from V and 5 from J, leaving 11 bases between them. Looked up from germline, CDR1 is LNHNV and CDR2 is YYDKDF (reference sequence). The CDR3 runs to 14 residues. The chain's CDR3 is CATSRDRPGHEQYF. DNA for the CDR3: TGTGCCACCAGCAGAGATCGTCCGGGCCACGAGCAGTACTTC.

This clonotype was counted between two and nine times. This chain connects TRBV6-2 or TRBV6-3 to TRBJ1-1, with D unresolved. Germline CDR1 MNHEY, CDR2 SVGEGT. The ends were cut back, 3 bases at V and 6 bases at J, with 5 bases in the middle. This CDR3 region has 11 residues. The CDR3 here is CASSYISEAFF. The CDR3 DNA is TGTGCCAGCAGTTATATCTCTGAAGCTTTCTTT.

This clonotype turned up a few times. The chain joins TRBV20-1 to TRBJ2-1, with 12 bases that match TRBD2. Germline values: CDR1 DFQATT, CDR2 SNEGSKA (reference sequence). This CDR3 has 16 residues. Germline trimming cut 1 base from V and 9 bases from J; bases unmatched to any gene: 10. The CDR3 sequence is CSARAKTSGGPGEQFF. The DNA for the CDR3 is TGCAGTGCTAGAGCTAAGACTAGCGGGGGTCCGGGTGAGCAGTTCTTC.

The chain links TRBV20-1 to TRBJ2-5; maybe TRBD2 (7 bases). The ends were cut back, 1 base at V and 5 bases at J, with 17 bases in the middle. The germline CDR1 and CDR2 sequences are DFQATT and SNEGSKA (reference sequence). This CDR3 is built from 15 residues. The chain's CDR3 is CSARGGGGRGETQYF. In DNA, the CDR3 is TGCAGTGCTAGAGGGGGGGGCGGAAGAGGGGAGACCCAGTACTTC.

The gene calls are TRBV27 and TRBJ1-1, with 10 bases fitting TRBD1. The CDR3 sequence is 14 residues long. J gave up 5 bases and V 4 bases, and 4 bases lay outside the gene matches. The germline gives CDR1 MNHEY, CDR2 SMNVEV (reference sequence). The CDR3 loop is CASSYGTGETEAFF. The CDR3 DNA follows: TGTGCCAGCAGTTATGGGACAGGGGAAACTGAAGCTTTCTTT.

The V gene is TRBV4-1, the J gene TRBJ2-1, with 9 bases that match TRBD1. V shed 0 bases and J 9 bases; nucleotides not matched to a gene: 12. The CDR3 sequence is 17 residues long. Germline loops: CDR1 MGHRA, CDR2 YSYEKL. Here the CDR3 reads CASSQDRAGQGVSEQFF. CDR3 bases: TGCGCCAGCAGCCAAGATAGGGCGGGACAGGGCGTAAGTGAGCAGTTCTTC.

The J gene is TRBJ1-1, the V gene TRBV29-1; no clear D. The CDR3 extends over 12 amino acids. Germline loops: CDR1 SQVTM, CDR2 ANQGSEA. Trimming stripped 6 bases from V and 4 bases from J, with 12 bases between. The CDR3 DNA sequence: TGCAGCGTAGGGTTGGAGAGCACTGAAGCTTTCTTT. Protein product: CSVGLESTEAFF. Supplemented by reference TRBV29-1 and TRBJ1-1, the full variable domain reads SAVISQKPSRDICQRGTSLTIQCQVDSQVTMMFWYRQQPGQSLTLIATANQGSEATYESGFVIDKFPISRPNLTFSTLTVSNMSPEDSSIYLCSVGLESTEAFFGQGTRLTVV.

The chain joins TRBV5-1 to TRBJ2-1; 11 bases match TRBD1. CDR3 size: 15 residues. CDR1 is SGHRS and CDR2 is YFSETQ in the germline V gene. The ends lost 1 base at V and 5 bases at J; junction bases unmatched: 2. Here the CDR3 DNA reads TGCGCCAGCAGCTTGATGGACAGGGGGCACAATGAGCAGTTCTTC. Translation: CASSLMDRGHNEQFF.

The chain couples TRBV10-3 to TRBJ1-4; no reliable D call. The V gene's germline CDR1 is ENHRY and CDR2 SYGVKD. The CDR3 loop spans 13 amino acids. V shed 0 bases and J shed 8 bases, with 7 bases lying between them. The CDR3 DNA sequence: TGTGCCATCAGTGAGTCATCAGCCGAAAAACTGTTTTTT. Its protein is CAISESSAEKLFF.

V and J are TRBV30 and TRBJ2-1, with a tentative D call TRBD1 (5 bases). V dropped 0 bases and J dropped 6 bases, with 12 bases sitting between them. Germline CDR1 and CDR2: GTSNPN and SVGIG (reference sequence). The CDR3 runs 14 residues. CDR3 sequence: CAWSVLTGRNEQFF. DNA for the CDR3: TGTGCCTGGAGTGTACTTACAGGTCGCAATGAGCAGTTCTTC.

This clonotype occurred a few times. The CDR3 region is CASSLGSDNTEAFF. The DNA for the CDR3 is TGCGCCAGCAGCTTGGGTTCCGATAACACTGAAGCTTTCTTT. The chain is built from TRBV5-1 and TRBJ1-1, with D unclear. This CDR3 is built from 14 residues. Per germline, CDR1 SGHRS and CDR2 YFSETQ. V was shortened by 0 bases and J by 2 bases, with 8 bases between the two germline ends.

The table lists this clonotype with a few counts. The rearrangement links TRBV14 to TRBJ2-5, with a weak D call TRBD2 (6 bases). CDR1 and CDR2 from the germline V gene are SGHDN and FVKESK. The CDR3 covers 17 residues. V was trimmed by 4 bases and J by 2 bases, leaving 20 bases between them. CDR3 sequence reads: CASSPGLASEKQETQYF. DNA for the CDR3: TGTGCCAGCAGCCCCGGTTTGGCTAGCGAAAAACAAGAGACCCAGTACTTC.

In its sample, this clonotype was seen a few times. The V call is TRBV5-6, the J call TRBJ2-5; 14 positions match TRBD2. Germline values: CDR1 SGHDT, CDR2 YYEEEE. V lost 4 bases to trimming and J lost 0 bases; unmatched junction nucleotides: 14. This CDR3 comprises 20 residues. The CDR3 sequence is CASSPPRLAGGTNYQETQYF. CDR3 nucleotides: TGTGCCAGCAGCCCGCCCCGACTAGCGGGGGGGACAAATTACCAAGAGACCCAGTACTTC. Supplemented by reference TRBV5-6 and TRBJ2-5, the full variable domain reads DAGVTQSPTHLIKTRGQQVTLRCSPKSGHDTVSWYQQALGQGPQFIFQYYEEEERQRGNFPDRFSGHQFPNYSSELNVNALLLGDSALYLCASSPPRLAGGTNYQETQYFGPGTRLLVL.

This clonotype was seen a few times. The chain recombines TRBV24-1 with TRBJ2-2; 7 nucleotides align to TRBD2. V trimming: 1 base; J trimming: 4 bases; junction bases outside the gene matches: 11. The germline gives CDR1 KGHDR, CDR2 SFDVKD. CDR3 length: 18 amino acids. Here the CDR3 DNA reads TGTGCCACCAGTGATTTTGCCCGGCGGGGGAAAAGCACCGGGGAGCTGTTTTTT. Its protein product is CATSDFARRGKSTGELFF.

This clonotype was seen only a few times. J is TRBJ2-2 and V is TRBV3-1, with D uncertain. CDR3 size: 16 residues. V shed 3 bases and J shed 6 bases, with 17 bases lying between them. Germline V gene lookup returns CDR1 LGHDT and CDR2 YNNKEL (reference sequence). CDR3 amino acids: CASSQGSSPIAGELFF. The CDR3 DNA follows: TGTGCCAGCAGCCAGGGCTCTAGTCCCATCGCCGGGGAGCTGTTTTTT.

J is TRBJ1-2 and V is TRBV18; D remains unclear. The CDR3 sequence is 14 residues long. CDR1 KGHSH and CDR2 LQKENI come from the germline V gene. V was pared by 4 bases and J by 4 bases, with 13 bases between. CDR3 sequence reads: CASSLQVALYGYTF. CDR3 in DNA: TGTGCCAGCTCACTCCAGGTTGCTCTCTATGGCTACACCTTC.

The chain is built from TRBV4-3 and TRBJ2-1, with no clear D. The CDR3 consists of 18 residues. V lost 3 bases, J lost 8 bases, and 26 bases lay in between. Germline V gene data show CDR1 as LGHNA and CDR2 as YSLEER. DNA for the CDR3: TGCGCCAGCAGCCAGGGCATAGGTATGGGCACCGGACGAGATGAGCAGTTCTTC. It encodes CASSQGIGMGTGRDEQFF.

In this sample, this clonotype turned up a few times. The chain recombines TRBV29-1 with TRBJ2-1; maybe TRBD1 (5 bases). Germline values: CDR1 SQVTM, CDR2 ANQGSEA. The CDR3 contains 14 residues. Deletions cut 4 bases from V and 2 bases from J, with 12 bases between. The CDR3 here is CSVGSAGPYNEQFF. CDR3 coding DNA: TGCAGCGTTGGATCGGCAGGGCCCTACAATGAGCAGTTCTTC.